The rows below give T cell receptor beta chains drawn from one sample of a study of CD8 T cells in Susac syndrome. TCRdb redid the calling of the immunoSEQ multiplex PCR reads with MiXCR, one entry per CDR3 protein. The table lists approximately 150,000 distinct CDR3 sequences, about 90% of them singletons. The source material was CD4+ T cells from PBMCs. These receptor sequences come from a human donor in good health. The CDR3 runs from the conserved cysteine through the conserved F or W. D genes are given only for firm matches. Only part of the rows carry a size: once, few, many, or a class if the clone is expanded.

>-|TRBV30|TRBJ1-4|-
TGTGCCTGGGAGGGGGGGACAATCGGTGAAAAACTGTTTTTT
CAWEGGTIGEKLFF
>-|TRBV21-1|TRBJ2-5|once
TGTGCCAGCAGAAATGGGAAGGAGAAGACCCAGTACTTC
CASRNGKEKTQYF
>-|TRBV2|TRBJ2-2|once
TGTGCCAGCAGACAACAGGGAGGGTACACCGGGGAGCTGTTTTTT
CASRQQGGYTGELFF
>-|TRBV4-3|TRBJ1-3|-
TGCGCCAGCAGCCAAGTCCCCGGATCTGGAAACACCATATATTTT
CASSQVPGSGNTIYF
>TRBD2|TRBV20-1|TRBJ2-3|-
TGCAGTGCTCCGACTAGCGGAGGAACAGATACGCAGTATTTT
CSAPTSGGTDTQYF
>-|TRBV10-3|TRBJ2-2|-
TGTGCCATTGGGACGGACAGGAACACCGGGGAGCTGTTTTTT
CAIGTDRNTGELFF
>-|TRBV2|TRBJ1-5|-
TGTGCCAGCAGTTCAGGGGCAAGAACCCAGCATTTT
CASSSGARTQHF
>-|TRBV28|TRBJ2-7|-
TGTGCCAGCAGTTCAGGAGCTAGTTACGAGCAGTACTTC
CASSSGASYEQYF
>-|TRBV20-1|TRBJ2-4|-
TGCAGTGCTAGGGAACCGCACGGGGGACAGTACTTC
CSAREPHGGQYF
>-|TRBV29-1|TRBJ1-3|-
TGCAGCGTTGCCTTTGGAAACACCATATATTTT
CSVAFGNTIYF
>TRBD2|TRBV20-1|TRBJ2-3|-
TGCAGTGCTAGCCGACCCGGACTAGCGGGGGGCCGGAGCACAGATACGCAGTATTTT
CSASRPGLAGGRSTDTQYF
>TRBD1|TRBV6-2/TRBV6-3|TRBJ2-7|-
TGTGCCAGCAGGCGGACAGGGGGCCACGAGCAGTACTTC
CASRRTGGHEQYF
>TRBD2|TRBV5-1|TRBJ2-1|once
TGCGCCAGCAGCATCGGGACTAGCTCCTACAATGAGCAGTTCTTC
CASSIGTSSYNEQFF
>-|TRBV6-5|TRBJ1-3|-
TGTGCCAGCAGTTACTCGGTGGCAGGTCCTGGAAACACCATATATTTT
CASSYSVAGPGNTIYF
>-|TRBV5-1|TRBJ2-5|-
TGCGCCAGCAGCACGGGACGGTTGCAAGAGACCCAGTACTTC
CASSTGRLQETQYF
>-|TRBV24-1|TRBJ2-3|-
TGTGCCACCAGTACGGGAGCGACAGATACGCAGTATTTT
CATSTGATDTQYF
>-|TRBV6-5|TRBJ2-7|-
TGTGCCAGCAGTTACGCCGGGACGGGCTCCTACGAGCAGTACTTC
CASSYAGTGSYEQYF
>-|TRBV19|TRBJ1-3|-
TGTGCCAGTAGTCGAGGTGAATCAGGAAACACCATATATTTT
CASSRGESGNTIYF
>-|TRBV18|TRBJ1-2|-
TGTGCCAGCTCGTCCCTGAGGACCCCCGCAAACTATGGCTACACCTTC
CASSSLRTPANYGYTF
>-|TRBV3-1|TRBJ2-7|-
TGTGCCAGCAACGAGGGGGGGGGCGAGCAGTACTTC
CASNEGGGEQYF
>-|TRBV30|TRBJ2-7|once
TGTGCCTGGAATATGAAGGGAGGTCTCACCCCCCCCTACGAGCAGTACTTC
CAWNMKGGLTPPYEQYF
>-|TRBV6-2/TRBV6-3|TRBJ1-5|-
TGTGCCAGCAGTTCCAACAATCAGCCCCAGCATTTT
CASSSNNQPQHF
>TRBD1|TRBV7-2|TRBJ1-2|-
TGTGCCAGCAGCTTACCAGGGGGCCTCCGTGGCTACACCTTC
CASSLPGGLRGYTF
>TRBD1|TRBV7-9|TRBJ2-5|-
TGTGCCAGCACCTTATCAACAGGGGCTAAAGAGACCCAGTACTTC
CASTLSTGAKETQYF
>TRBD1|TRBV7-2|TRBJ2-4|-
TGTGCCAGCAGCGAGGGACAGGGGAGGTACATTCAGTACTTC
CASSEGQGRYIQYF
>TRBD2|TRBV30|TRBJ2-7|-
TGTGCCTGGAGTCCGGCGGGGGGAAGCTCCTACGAGCAGTACTTC
CAWSPAGGSSYEQYF
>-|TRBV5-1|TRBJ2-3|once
TGCGCCAGCAGCTTGGGACAGGACGCAGATACGCAGTATTTT
CASSLGQDADTQYF